This entry lists 32 T cell receptor beta chains sequenced from one sample in a study of T cell responses to AZD1222 COVID-19 vaccine. Measured with immunoSEQ multiplex PCR; TCRdb has only the in-frame clones, and not every one. Among about 110,000 clones listed, around 80% were seen once. The sequencing here drew on peripheral blood, taken on day 0 of AZD1222 vaccination. Receptors originate from an adult in good health.

The rearrangement joins TRBV19 to TRBJ1-5; D ambiguous. The CDR3 runs to 18 residues. The V end lost 2 bases, the J end lost 2 bases, and 19 bases lay between the germline ends. Germline-derived CDR1 and CDR2 are LNHDA and SQIVND (reference sequence). CDR3 in amino acids: CASSIMVSADGGNQPQHF. Written as DNA, the CDR3 is TGTGCCAGTAGTATAATGGTGTCGGCTGACGGTGGCAATCAGCCCCAGCATTTT.

The gene calls are TRBV5-1 and TRBJ2-2; possibly TRBD2 for D (6 bases). Germline V CDR1 and CDR2: SGHRS, YFSETQ. The CDR3 is made up of 14 amino acids. The V end was cut by 3 bases, the J end by 6 bases, with 12 bases between. The CDR3 region has the DNA TGCGCCAGCAGCTCAAATACGGGGGCCGGGGAGCTGTTTTTT. It is translated as CASSSNTGAGELFF.

The chain is built from TRBV2 and TRBJ1-5; D is undetermined. CDR3 length equals 12 residues. Germline CDR1 reads SNHLY; CDR2 reads FYNNEI. V lost 5 bases and J lost 4, with 6 bases in between. The CDR3 spells CASSRKNQPQHF. The CDR3 DNA is TGTGCCAGCAGTCGGAAGAATCAGCCCCAGCATTTT.

The chain employs TRBV6-2 or TRBV6-3 and TRBJ1-5, with D possibly TRBD1 on 5 matching bases. V lost 5 bases to trimming and J lost 4 bases, with 9 bases between them. Per germline, CDR1 MNHEY and CDR2 SVGEGT. This CDR3 region has 13 residues. The CDR3 sequence is CASSIWGNQPQHF. CDR3 sequence (DNA): TGTGCCAGCAGTATCTGGGGGAATCAGCCCCAGCATTTT.

The chain has TRBV3-1 (or the pseudogene TRBV3-2) and TRBJ2-1, with TRBD2 as a possible D gene (6 bases). This CDR3 has 12 amino acids. V lost 4 bases to trimming and J lost 9 bases, with 10 bases between them. Germline CDR1 and CDR2: LGHDT and YNNKEL (reference sequence). The CDR3 sequence is CASSRGDGEQFF. The CDR3 nucleotides are TGTGCCAGCAGCCGCGGGGACGGTGAGCAGTTCTTC.

This clone was observed once. The J gene is TRBJ1-5, the V gene TRBV19, with a tentative D call TRBD1 (6 bases). Germline CDR1 LNHDA, CDR2 SQIVND (reference sequence). Trimming pared 3 bases from V and 2 bases from J, leaving 14 bases between. CDR3 length: 16 residues. DNA for the CDR3: TGTGCCAGTAGTATGGCTGGGGGGGGGCGCAATCAGCCCCAGCATTTT. It is translated as CASSMAGGGRNQPQHF.

The chain has TRBV27 and TRBJ1-1; unclear D gene. Germline values: CDR1 MNHEY, CDR2 SMNVEV (reference sequence). The V end was cut by 4 bases, the J end by 4 bases, with 16 bases between. The CDR3 spans 15 residues. CDR3 in DNA: TGTGCCAGCAGTTCGATTACAGTTTGGGGCACTGAAGCTTTCTTT. This gives the protein CASSSITVWGTEAFF.

V is TRBV30 and J is TRBJ1-2, with TRBD1 as a possible D gene (6 bases). Trimming removed 3 bases at V and 8 bases at J, with 13 bases between. The CDR3 extends over 12 amino acids. Germline CDR1 and CDR2: GTSNPN and SVGIG (reference sequence). For the CDR3, the DNA is TGTGCCTGGAGACAGGGACCGGGAGGCTACACCTTC. Translation gives CAWRQGPGGYTF. Together with reference TRBV30 and TRBJ1-2, the CDR3 gives the full variable domain: SQTIHQWPATLVQPVGSPLSLECTVEGTSNPNLYWYRQAAGRGLQLLFYSVGIGQISSEVPQNLSASRPQDRQFILSSKKLLLSDSGFYLCAWRQGPGGYTFGSGTRLTVV.

The chain combines TRBV6-6 with TRBJ2-3, with 7 bases identical to TRBD2. Germline V gene data show CDR1 as MNHNY and CDR2 as SVGAGI (reference sequence). The junction had 6 bases not matched to a gene; V was cut back by 3 bases and J by 0 bases. CDR3 length: 16 amino acids. This chain's CDR3 is CASSYGRGGSTDTQYF. The DNA of the CDR3 is TGTGCCAGCAGTTATGGGAGGGGAGGGAGCACAGATACGCAGTATTTT.

J is TRBJ1-4 and V is TRBV5-1; a possible D gene is TRBD1 (5 bases). Per germline, CDR1 SGHRS and CDR2 YFSETQ. The CDR3 runs 15 residues. Between the trimmed V and J ends, which lost 4 bases and 0 bases, there was a span of 10 bases. CDR3 in DNA: TGCGCCAGCAGCCTAGGGGATGCAACTAATGAAAAACTGTTTTTT. It yields the protein CASSLGDATNEKLFF.

This CDR3 reads CASSDGGAEAGELFF. The CDR3 DNA reads as TGCGCCAGCAGCGACGGGGGGGCCGAGGCCGGGGAGCTGTTTTTT. The chain uses TRBV5-1 and TRBJ2-2, with TRBD2 identical over 8 bases. There are 15 residues in the CDR3. Losses at the gene ends were 4 bases for V and 6 bases for J; bases not matched to a gene: 8. Germline CDR1 and CDR2: SGHRS and YFSETQ. The full variable domain, completed using reference TRBV5-1 and TRBJ2-2, is KAGVTQTPRYLIKTRGQQVTLSCSPISGHRSVSWYQQTPGQGLQFLFEYFSETQRNKGNFPGRFSGRQFSNSRSEMNVSTLELGDSALYLCASSDGGAEAGELFFGEGSRLTVL.

About this clone: The same CDR3 arises from other DNA sequences in this sample as well. The V call is TRBV5-1, the J call TRBJ1-1; D not resolved. Germline V lookup: CDR1 SGHRS, CDR2 YFSETQ. The CDR3 runs 15 residues. V lost 0 bases and J 0 bases, leaving 9 bases between the germline ends. CDR3 nucleotide sequence: TGCGCCAGCAGCTTGGCAGGCAGCATGAACACTGAAGCTTTCTTT. Encoded protein: CASSLAGSMNTEAFF.

The gene calls are TRBV24-1 and TRBJ2-1, with 8 nucleotides matching TRBD1. V was clipped by 5 bases and J by 5 bases; unmatched bases: 7. Per the germline V gene, CDR1 is KGHDR and CDR2 is SFDVKD. This CDR3 contains 15 residues. The CDR3 loop is CATSVSGQGNNEQFF. CDR3 DNA sequence: TGTGCCACCAGTGTATCCGGACAGGGAAACAATGAGCAGTTCTTC.

V gene TRBV15 combines with J gene TRBJ1-5, with D maybe TRBD1 (6 bases). The CDR3 is 16 amino acids. The germline gives CDR1 LNHNV, CDR2 YYDKDF (reference sequence). V lost 1 base and J 1 base, leaving 11 bases between the germline ends. This CDR3 is CATSRGGGWSNQPQHF. The DNA for the CDR3 is TGTGCCACCAGCAGAGGAGGGGGTTGGAGCAATCAGCCCCAGCATTTT.

The chain combines TRBV6-5 with TRBJ1-3; D not certain. This CDR3 has 15 residues. CDR1 is MNHEY, CDR2 SVGAGI, per germline. V was trimmed by 0 bases and J by 8 bases, leaving 14 bases between them. CDR3 coding DNA: TGTGCCAGCAGTTACTCAGGCAGCAACACGCACACCATATATTTT. It translates to CASSYSGSNTHTIYF.

V and J are TRBV5-1 and TRBJ1-3; 10 bases line up with TRBD1. Trimming took 4 bases from V and 4 from J; bases not matched to a gene: 8. This CDR3 spans 16 amino acids. The V gene's germline CDR1 is SGHRS and CDR2 YFSETQ. The CDR3 DNA reads as TGCGCCAGCAGCATCGGGGACAGGGGTCCCGGAAACACCATATATTTT. It is translated as CASSIGDRGPGNTIYF.

The chain carries TRBV5-1 and TRBJ1-1; no clear D gene. Trimming removed 7 bases from V and 3 bases from J, with 10 bases in between. The CDR3 loop spans 12 amino acids. Germline V gene data show CDR1 as SGHRS and CDR2 as YFSETQ. Here the CDR3 DNA reads TGCGCCAGCTCGGGTAGAGACACTGAAGCTTTCTTT. Its translation is CASSGRDTEAFF.

The gene calls are TRBV5-1 and TRBJ1-3; D possibly corresponds to TRBD1 (5 bases). CDR3 size: 15 residues. V gave up 0 bases and J gave up 2 bases, with 9 bases separating them. Germline CDR1 and CDR2: SGHRS and YFSETQ. CDR3 DNA sequence: TGCGCCAGCAGCTTGGGAGGGGCGCCTGGAAACACCATATATTTT. It specifies CASSLGGAPGNTIYF.

The chain combines TRBV7-2 with TRBJ1-4; no definite D call. The V and J ends lost 2 bases and 7 bases respectively, with 20 bases between them. CDR1 and CDR2 (germline): SGHTA, FQGNSA. This CDR3 is 17 amino acids long. The CDR3 DNA reads TGTGCCAGCAGCTTAACGATGCTTGGGGTCTCGACTGAAAAACTGTTTTTT. It is translated as CASSLTMLGVSTEKLFF.

This chain links TRBV2 with TRBJ1-2, with D maybe TRBD1 (6 bases). The CDR3 has 15 amino acids. Between the trimmed V and J ends, which lost 4 bases and 4 bases, there was a span of 16 bases. CDR1 and CDR2 (germline): SNHLY, FYNNEI. The CDR3 sequence is CASSARGTGSYGYTF. DNA for the CDR3: TGTGCCAGCAGTGCACGGGGTACAGGGTCCTATGGCTACACCTTC.

V usage is TRBV5-1 and J usage is TRBJ2-3; no definite D call. Germline-derived CDR1 and CDR2 are SGHRS and YFSETQ. There are 12 residues in the CDR3. Trimming pared 2 bases from V and 4 bases from J, leaving 5 bases between. For the CDR3, the DNA is TGCGCCAGCAGCTTAACCCCAGATACGCAGTATTTT. Amino acids: CASSLTPDTQYF.

The chain is built from TRBV19 and TRBJ2-3; the match to TRBD1 covers 10 bases. V shed 4 bases and J 3 bases; nucleotides not matched to a gene: 1. The CDR3 consists of 14 residues. Germline V CDR1 and CDR2: LNHDA, SQIVND (reference sequence). The CDR3 DNA is TGTGCCAGTAGTAGACAGGGGGCAACAGATACGCAGTATTTT. It specifies CASSRQGATDTQYF.

The chain employs TRBV15 and TRBJ2-1; tentatively, D is TRBD1 (8 bases). The CDR3 extends over 15 amino acids. V was clipped by 7 bases and J by 4 bases, with 17 bases between them. Germline V gives CDR1 LNHNV, CDR2 YYDKDF (reference sequence). CDR3 sequence (DNA): TGTGCCACCAAACACCCACAGGGGGGGTACAATGAGCAGTTCTTC. As protein: CATKHPQGGYNEQFF. The full variable domain, its missing parts supplied by reference TRBV15 and TRBJ2-1, is DAMVIQNPRYQVTQFGKPVTLSCSQTLNHNVMYWYQQKSSQAPKLLFHYYDKDFNNEADTPDNFQSRRPNTSFCFLDIRSPGLGDTAMYLCATKHPQGGYNEQFFGPGTRLTVL.

This clone was detected once. This chain links TRBV27 with TRBJ2-5; D might be TRBD1 or TRBD2, each matching 5 bases. This CDR3 comprises 14 residues. Germline lookup yields CDR1 MNHEY and CDR2 SMNVEV (reference sequence). Between the trimmed V and J ends, which lost 10 bases and 5 bases, there was a span of 20 bases. CDR3 residues: CATKGAGGWETQYF. The CDR3 region has the DNA TGTGCCACAAAAGGGGCCGGCGGGTGGGAGACCCAGTACTTC.

The rearrangement links TRBV6-2 or TRBV6-3 to TRBJ1-2; 8 bases line up with TRBD1. The CDR3 runs 12 residues. Germline loops: CDR1 MNHEY, CDR2 SVGEGT. With V trimmed by 2 bases and J by 8 bases, 1 base remained unmatched. Here the CDR3 reads CASSYAGGGYTF. CDR3 DNA: TGTGCCAGCAGTTACGCAGGGGGCGGCTACACCTTC.

The rearrangement links TRBV7-2 to TRBJ1-2; D possibly corresponds to TRBD1 (5 bases). V shed 5 bases and J shed 5 bases, with 15 bases lying between them. CDR1 and CDR2 from the germline V gene are SGHTA and FQGNSA. The CDR3 totals 14 residues. The CDR3 is CASSENRQFYGYTF. CDR3 DNA: TGTGCCAGCAGCGAGAATAGACAGTTTTATGGCTACACCTTC.

The chain links TRBV6-5 to TRBJ2-1; D possibly corresponds to TRBD2 (5 bases). CDR1 MNHEY and CDR2 SVGAGI come from the germline V gene. The V gene lost 5 bases and the J gene lost 10 bases, with 12 bases spanning the gap. The CDR3 loop spans 12 amino acids. The DNA for the CDR3 is TGTGCCAGCAGTCCCGGGAATGGGGAGCAGTTCTTC. Translating gives CASSPGNGEQFF.

The J gene is TRBJ1-5, the V gene TRBV30; tentative D call: TRBD1 (5 bases). Germline CDR1 is GTSNPN and CDR2 is SVGIG (reference sequence). Trimming took off 5 bases at V and 10 bases at J, with 12 bases between the two ends. The CDR3 length is 11 residues. The CDR3 DNA is TGTGCCTGGGGTCGGGGACTTCCCCAGCATTTT. It encodes CAWGRGLPQHF.

The genes are TRBV4-3 and TRBJ2-2; TRBD1 aligns across 9 bases. There are 15 residues in the CDR3. V dropped 3 bases and J dropped 6; count of bases not matched to a gene: 5. Germline assignment: CDR1 LGHNA and CDR2 YSLEER. Here the CDR3 reads CASSQATGGAGELFF. The CDR3, as DNA: TGCGCCAGCAGCCAGGCGACAGGGGGAGCCGGGGAGCTGTTTTTT.

The chain is built from TRBV6-5 and TRBJ2-5, with no clear D. The CDR3 runs to 14 residues. Per the germline V gene, CDR1 is MNHEY and CDR2 is SVGAGI. With 0 bases removed from V and 1 base from J, the gap between germline ends came to 6 bases. The DNA for the CDR3 is TGTGCCAGCAGTTACTCGGAAGTCCAAGAGACCCAGTACTTC. This gives the protein CASSYSEVQETQYF.

The rearrangement links TRBV18 to TRBJ1-6; 7 positions agree with TRBD1. CDR1 and CDR2 from the germline V gene are KGHSH and LQKENI. The CDR3 runs to 14 residues. The J segment lost 5 bases and the V segment lost 4 bases, leaving 2 bases of the junction unmatched. The CDR3 loop is CASSQGADNSPLHF. CDR3 nucleotides: TGTGCCAGCTCACAGGGGGCTGATAATTCACCCCTCCACTTT.

This clone was recorded once. V gene TRBV10-3 combines with J gene TRBJ1-6; 7 positions match TRBD1. With V trimmed by 6 bases and J by 9 bases, 8 bases remained unmatched. CDR3 length equals 14 residues. Per the germline V gene, CDR1 is ENHRY and CDR2 is SYGVKD. CDR3 in DNA: TGTGCCATCAGGATTGACAGGGACGGTTCACCCCTCCACTTT. Translation gives CAIRIDRDGSPLHF.